The source of this T cell receptor beta chain is a study of T cell repertoires in cytomegalovirus infection. Study context: Alongside well-studied HLA-B-restricted CMV epitopes, recently identified HLA-C-restricted CMV epitopes were also used. CMV infection together with matching HLA type was indicated by public TCR beta signatures.

The CDR3 is 14 amino acids. Germline CDR1 reads SGHTA; CDR2 reads FQGNSA. The ends were cut back, 7 bases at V and 3 bases at J, with 15 bases in the middle. Study-wide points: In two of eight donors, the top clonotype was HLA-C-restricted CMV-specific.

This clonotype has just one count. No antigen is known for it. TCRdb processed the reads anew with MiXCR; each CDR3 protein has one entry. The sample has hundreds of thousands of distinct CDR3 sequences, about 28% seen once. The specimen comprised cultured PBMCs, sampled from culture after CMV antigen stimulation. This clonotype was obtained from a human donor in good health (CMV status not recorded). Some clones in this sample may be carry-over from other donors' samples. The chain has TRBV7-2 and TRBJ2-5; TRBD1 is a possible D gene (6 bases). The CDR3 spells CASTPTGREETQYF. The CDR3 nucleotides read TGTGCCAGCACCCCCACAGGGCGGGAAGAGACCCAGTACTTC. Full variable domain (rest looked up from reference TRBV7-2 and TRBJ2-5): GAGVSQSPSNKVTEKGKDVELRCDPISGHTALYWYRQSLGQGLEFLIYFQGNSAPDKSGLPSDRFSAERTGGSVSTLTIQRTQQEDSAVYLCASTPTGREETQYFGPGTRLLVL.